This T cell receptor beta chain was profiled in a study of T cells in Graves' hyperthyroidism and ophthalmopathy. Clinical symptoms, serum thyroxine, TRAb, thyroid ultrasound and orbital computed tomography informed diagnoses. RNA transcripts were the template for amplifying TCR beta CDR3 regions. TCR CDR3 regions were first amplified by RT-PCR with HTBI primers. One entry per CDR3 protein, called by TCRdb with MiXCR from the multiplex PCR reads. The table records roughly 570,000 distinct CDR3 sequences, under 60% of them present only once. Regarding the study as a whole: Ophthalmopathy was separated from stable hyperthyroidism by a 13 V-J model. Ophthalmopathy was model-predicted a median around seven months pre-onset.

This clonotype occurred a few times. What it binds is unknown. This sequence was found in an adult woman with Graves' disease, either hyperthyroidism or ophthalmopathy (not recorded which). Sequenced material: peripheral blood or thyroid tissue (not recorded which).

This CDR3 is CASSPNSGNTIYF. The CDR3 region has the DNA TGTGCCAGCAGTCCCAACTCTGGAAACACCATATATTTT. The chain has TRBV27 and TRBJ1-3; the D is unclear. This CDR3 comprises 13 residues. Germline V lookup: CDR1 MNHEY, CDR2 SMNVEV (reference sequence). The V end lost 5 bases, the J end lost 0 bases, and 5 bases lay between the germline ends.